These 2 T cell receptor beta chains were sequenced from one sample in a study of cytomegalovirus exposure and HLA in healthy donors. It was with 60 Vbeta and 13 Jbeta primers that the PCR ran. Some clones are missing from TCRdb's copy, which holds only in-frame ones; the method was immunoSEQ multiplex PCR. The sample contains roughly 100,000 clones, 65% to 75% of which appear only once. The sample consisted of PBMCs. These receptors originate from a female donor in good health and CMV-seronegative.

The chain employs TRBV30 and TRBJ1-1; the D gene is possibly TRBD1 (5 bases). This CDR3 is built from 16 residues. CDR1 is GTSNPN and CDR2 is SVGIG in the germline V gene (reference sequence). V was trimmed by 1 base and J by 0 bases, leaving 15 bases between them. CDR3 residues: CAWSATTGRMNTEAFF. The CDR3 DNA reads as TGTGCCTGGAGTGCCACCACAGGCCGCATGAACACTGAAGCTTTCTTT.

The CDR3 loop reads CASSQAAGRAEAFF. CDR3 nucleotide sequence: TGTGCCAGCAGCCAAGCCGCGGGGCGCGCTGAAGCTTTCTTT. J is TRBJ1-1 and V is TRBV4-2; TRBD1 might be the D (5 bases). Germline lookup yields CDR1 LGHNA and CDR2 YNFKEQ. This CDR3 region has 14 residues. V dropped 1 base and J dropped 6 bases, with 12 bases sitting between them.